One T cell receptor (beta chain) is described in this entry. Its antigen is currently not known. The record has no base qualities; no much larger clone is one base away. The cohort comprised some 680 healthy bone marrow donors. All cohort members were sampled while nominally healthy, although unrecorded immune exposures were likely present. The donor tested CMV seronegative, placing the donor among the roughly 340 seronegative members of the cohort. A peripheral blood sample was collected from each donor, and TCR beta sequencing was performed on peripheral blood mononuclear cells. Genomic DNA extraction from the blood cell samples was performed with the Qiagen DNeasy Blood Extraction Kit. The library came from the immunoSEQ multiplex PCR assay. For the multiplex PCR, a mixture combining 60 forward primers for TCR Vbeta segments and 13 reverse primers for TCR Jbeta segments was used. The CDR3 region of rearranged TCR beta genes was amplified from genomic DNA by a multiplex PCR assay. On the Illumina HiSeq System, the amplified TCR beta libraries were sequenced as 87-base-pair reads. Per the original workflow: A later analysis counted 65 million to 90 million unique TCR beta chains across the approximately 700 repertoires, and some 11 million of these chains were shared by at least two donors. A nearest-neighbor algorithm error-corrected the raw reads and collapsed the reads into unique sequences, merging closely related sequences to remove PCR and sequencing errors. Alignment of CDR3 sequences to IMGT reference sequences was used to assign V, D and J gene segments. Each retained sequence needed at least a six-nucleotide match to both a V gene segment and a J gene segment. A rearrangement was called productive if the CDR3 had no stop codons and remained in frame with V and J, and every other rearrangement was called non-productive. Following IMGT convention, CDR3 was defined as the stretch from the second conserved V-encoded cysteine up to the conserved J-encoded phenylalanine. The earlier analysis of some 600 of the donors excluded sequences that lacked an unambiguous match to a single V gene segment. In an earlier analysis of several hundred of the donors, a V segment was called functional when productive rearrangements were above 56.7%, and segregating when the standard deviation between donors exceeded 5%. A statistical classification framework was built for diagnosing cytomegalovirus status from the catalog of TCR beta chain sequences. A later analysis assigned V and J genes by comparing TCR nucleotide sequences with IMGT/GENE-DB human TR gene sequences. Using the TCRdist pipeline, a later analysis assigned CDR3 sequences along with most-parsimonious VDJ recombination scenarios. In a later analysis, every TCR beta chain was defined by the combination of its CDR3 amino acid sequence and its V-gene family, and reads without a unique V-gene family were dropped. As a way to deal with suspected cross-contamination and a sequencing artifact, a later analysis dropped nearly 600 nucleotide sequences that were highly shared and had low generation probability. In a later analysis, a clonal expansion index for each public chain was calculated from normalized within-repertoire ranks of inferred template counts. In a later analysis, generation probabilities were computed using a VDJ recombination model fitted to out-of-frame rearrangements, and the results were checked against IGoR. A later analysis scored TCR-TCR, TCR-HLA and TCR-CMV co-occurrence with hypergeometric tests, applying a repertoire-size bias correction to TCR pairs. In a later analysis, false discovery rates were estimated by permuting HLA or CMV assignments 20 times. In a later analysis, co-occurring TCRs were grouped with DBSCAN, and TCRdist sequence similarity was added when clustering was performed within HLA-allele-positive subsets. For co-occurrence clustering, repertoires with fewer than 30,000 or more than 120,000 public chains were excluded, along with several repertoires with anomalous nucleotide sharing. In TCRdb, the immuneACCESS table is reduced to in-frame sequences with V and J assigned. These tables do not hold every clone; where another copy was compared, an unresolved V gene accounts for under half, and the others remain unexplained. Clone size and the V and J calls come from that table; the DNA yielded D and trimming. The sample profile shows more than 110,000 clones; approximately 80% of them were found once. The ten top clones hold more than 3% of the sample.

The data stem from a study of cytomegalovirus exposure and HLA in healthy donors (dated by TCRdb to about 2017). Regarding the complete study: An earlier analysis of approximately 640 of the donors reported approximately 290 Gb of sequence data and 100 million to 140 million unique TCR beta sequences from some 180 million T cells. Approximately 300 gigabases of sequencing data and around 85 million unique TCR sequences made up an early release that covered 640 HLA-typed donors. Of the roughly 400 genotyped donors, 81% fell in the genetic ancestry cluster associated with self-reported Caucasian donors. The study aimed to test whether signatures of past pathogen exposure could be identified by cataloging public T cell receptors. Using immunosequencing, the study profiled T cell repertoires from 500 to 800 subjects and related those repertoires to cytomegalovirus serostatus. Besides the first cohort of 666 subjects, a separate validation cohort made up of 120 different subjects was used. High-throughput TCR immunosequencing, statistical association of individual TCRs with disease status, and machine learning were combined to predict cytomegalovirus infection status. To study patterns of TCR occurrence, a later analysis re-analyzed previously published TCR beta repertoires from several hundred donors and added high-resolution HLA genotyping. Rather than drawing on any new phenotypic data, the later analysis identified candidate immune exposures from TCR beta sequences and the way those sequences occurred across donors. An earlier analysis of around 640 of the donors used high-throughput TCR beta sequencing to judge whether each TCR beta V gene segment behaved as functional or pseudogenic. Donor age, sex, ethnicity and CMV serostatus were collected together with the repertoire data. A later genetic analysis took genome-wide SNP genotypes for about 65% of the 666 donors and used that subset as a discovery cohort. Every discovery cohort repertoire had been produced on one sequencing platform. Both class I and class II loci were covered by HLA typing, at four-digit resolution. Typing coverage differed by locus: A, B, C, DRB1 and DQB1 were typed in about 629-640 donors, DQA1 in 500 to 550, DPA1 in 600 to 610, and DPB1 in around 490. About five DR-DQ haplotypes were treated as single units for association and clustering because of strong linkage in the cohort. Among a few hundred genotyped donors of the cohort, an average of 235,054 unique TCR beta nucleotide sequences were sequenced per donor, about a sixth of them non-productive.

Study-level results and caveats: The classifier was reported to diagnose cytomegalovirus status with high specificity and sensitivity in both the original cohort and the validation cohort. Specific HLA alleles were associated with roughly 17,000 TCR beta sequences at a false discovery rate of 0.05 in a later analysis. For the cohort, immune exposure information was limited to CMV serostatus. Because HLA typing was missing for some donors at each locus, association tests included only the typed subset. A further reported finding was that TCR beta sequences accurately predicted the HLA-A and HLA-B alleles for most subjects in the first cohort. In a later analysis, most CMV-associated TCR beta chains were found to appear HLA-restricted, with HLA associations seemingly driven largely by CMV exposure. The cohort was sequenced for TCR beta chains only, and without alpha or paired-chain data the features that could be detected were limited. In an earlier analysis of about 540 of the donors, most TCR beta V segments were observed in productive rearrangements about 87% or about 30% of the time, broadly matching IMGT annotations. An association between a missense DCLRE1C variant and V-gene and J-gene trimming of TCR beta chains was found in a later genetic analysis and replicated in an independent cohort. Correlated functional status among segregating V segments might be attributable to linkage disequilibrium, but an unknown experimental factor could not be ruled out. According to a later genetic analysis, donors in an Asian-associated ancestry cluster had fewer N-insertions in productive TCRs than the roughly 670-donor mean. The authors suggested that the approach could potentially be extended to other disease states and immunological phenotypes. Presence/absence analyses assumed roughly uniform sequencing depth across donors, an assumption that may not hold. Assigning TCR associations to individual alleles was difficult when HLA alleles, especially DR and DQ, strongly co-occurred. A cluster of highly shared sequence variants was judged likely to represent a technical artifact of the sequencing pipeline. Because counts were too low, seventeen rarely observed V segments, including chromosome 9 orphons, were left out of the earlier analysis of a few hundred of the donors. In vitro tests confirmed that a few of the cytomegalovirus-associated TCR beta chains recognize cytomegalovirus antigens. A later analysis found that TCR association rates varied across HLA loci, with DRB1 alleles showing the most associated TCRs and HLA-C alleles the fewest. In the study, around 150 TCR beta chains were listed as associated with cytomegalovirus. Compared with equally common non-associated chains, HLA-associated TCR beta chains in a later analysis were more clonally expanded and had lower generation probabilities. A later analysis reported that several top co-occurrence clusters appeared linked to parvovirus B19, influenza, CMV and Epstein-Barr virus. Most TCR sequences were seen in very few donors, while some public TCRs were found in many individuals.

The material sequenced was PBMCs. This sequence was found in a man aged 18-30 years in good health and CMV-seronegative.

Read as DNA, the sequence is TGCGCCAGCAGCCAAGATCAGGGGACAAGAGAGACCCAGTACTTC. This codes for CASSQDQGTRETQYF. Recombination linked TRBV4-1 to TRBJ2-5; TRBD1 might be the D gene, on 6 matching bases. The germline V gene gives CDR1 as MGHRA and CDR2 as YSYEKL. Its CDR3 holds 15 amino acids, cysteine through phenylalanine. Only CDR3 DNA is held: 45 bases, read in frame from base 1. V is clipped by 0 bases and J by 4 bases, and the sequence between their germline boundaries is 12 bases long.